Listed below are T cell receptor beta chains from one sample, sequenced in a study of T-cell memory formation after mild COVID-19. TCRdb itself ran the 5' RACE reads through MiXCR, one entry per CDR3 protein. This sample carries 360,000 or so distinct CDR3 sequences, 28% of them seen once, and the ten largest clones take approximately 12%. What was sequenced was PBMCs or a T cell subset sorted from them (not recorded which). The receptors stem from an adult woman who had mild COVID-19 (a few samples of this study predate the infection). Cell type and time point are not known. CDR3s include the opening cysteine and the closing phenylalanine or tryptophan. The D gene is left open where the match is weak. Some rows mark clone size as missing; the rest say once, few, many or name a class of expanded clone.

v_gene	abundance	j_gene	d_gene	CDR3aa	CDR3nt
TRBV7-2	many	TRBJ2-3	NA	CASADSTDTQYF	TGTGCCAGCGCGGACAGCACAGATACGCAGTATTTT
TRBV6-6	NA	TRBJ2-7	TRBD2	CASSYMGGLYF	TGTGCCAGCAGTTACATGGGGGGGTTATACTTC
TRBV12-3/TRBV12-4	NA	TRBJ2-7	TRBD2	CASSFSYPSGAREQYF	TGTGCCAGCAGTTTCTCATATCCTAGCGGAGCCCGGGAGCAGTACTTC
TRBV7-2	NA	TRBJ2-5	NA	CASSLSLAQETQYF	TGTGCCAGCAGCTTATCCCTAGCCCAAGAGACCCAGTACTTC
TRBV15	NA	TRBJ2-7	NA	CATSRVVSYEQYF	TGTGCCACCAGCAGAGTAGTTTCCTACGAGCAGTACTTC
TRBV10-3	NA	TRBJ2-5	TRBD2	CAISESRAGGPGETQYF	TGTGCCATCAGTGAGTCGAGAGCGGGAGGGCCGGGAGAGACCCAGTACTTC
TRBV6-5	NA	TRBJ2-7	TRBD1	CASRRQGSDEQYF	TGTGCCAGCAGGCGACAGGGGAGCGACGAGCAGTACTTC
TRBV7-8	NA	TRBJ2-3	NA	CASSSKRIHTDTQYF	TGTGCCAGCAGCTCGAAAAGGATTCACACAGATACGCAGTATTTT
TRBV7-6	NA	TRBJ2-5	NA	CASSLIEAALQETQYF	TGTGCCAGCAGCTTGATCGAAGCGGCCCTACAAGAGACCCAGTACTTC
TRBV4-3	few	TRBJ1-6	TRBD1	CASSQGGGPDRGDSPLHF	TGCGCCAGCAGCCAAGGCGGGGGCCCGGACAGGGGAGACTCACCCCTCCACTTT
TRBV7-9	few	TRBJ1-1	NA	CASSLVAARGDTEAFF	TGTGCCAGCAGCTTAGTAGCCGCGAGGGGGGACACTGAAGCTTTCTTT
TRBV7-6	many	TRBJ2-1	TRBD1	CASSSVPGQASSYNEQFF	TGTGCCAGCAGCTCAGTACCGGGACAGGCAAGCTCCTACAATGAGCAGTTCTTC
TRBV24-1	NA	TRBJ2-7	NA	CATSDTTGRDIYEQYF	TGTGCCACCAGTGACACGACAGGACGTGATATTTACGAGCAGTACTTC
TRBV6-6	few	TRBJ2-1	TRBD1	CASRNKGGRGEQFF	TGTGCCAGCAGAAACAAAGGGGGCCGAGGTGAGCAGTTCTTC
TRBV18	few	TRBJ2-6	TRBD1	CASSQQGLGSGANVLTF	TGTGCCAGCTCACAACAGGGGCTGGGCTCTGGGGCCAACGTCCTGACTTTC
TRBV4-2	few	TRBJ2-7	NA	CASSQEGTDVYEQYF	TGTGCCAGCAGCCAAGAGGGGACCGATGTCTACGAGCAGTACTTC
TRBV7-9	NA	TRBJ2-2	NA	CATLWSPNTGELFF	TGTGCCACCCTCTGGAGCCCCAACACCGGGGAGCTGTTTTTT
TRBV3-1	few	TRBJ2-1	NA	CASSQDVGSLPNEQFF	TGTGCCAGCAGCCAAGACGTGGGCAGCCTCCCCAATGAGCAGTTCTTC
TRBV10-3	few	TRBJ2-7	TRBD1	CAISGTGLGSYEQYF	TGTGCCATCAGTGGGACAGGGTTAGGGTCCTACGAGCAGTACTTC
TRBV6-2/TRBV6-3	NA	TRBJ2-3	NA	CASSKAVPATQYF	TGTGCCAGCAGCAAGGCAGTCCCCGCTACGCAGTATTTT
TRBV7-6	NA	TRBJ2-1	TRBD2	CASSLAGSGIYNEQFF	TGTGCCAGCAGCTTAGCGGGTAGCGGGATTTACAATGAGCAGTTCTTC
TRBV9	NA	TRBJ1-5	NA	CASSLQGALRQPQHF	TGTGCCAGCAGCTTACAGGGCGCCCTCAGGCAGCCCCAGCATTTT
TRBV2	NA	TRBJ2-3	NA	CASSVRTDTQYF	TGTGCCAGCAGTGTTCGGACAGATACGCAGTATTTT
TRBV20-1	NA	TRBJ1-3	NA	CSASRRNTIYF	TGCAGTGCTAGTCGCAGAAACACCATATATTTT
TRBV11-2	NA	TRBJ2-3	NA	CASSLVFPLAGPTDTQYF	TGTGCCAGCAGCTTAGTTTTCCCACTAGCAGGGCCCACAGATACGCAGTATTTT
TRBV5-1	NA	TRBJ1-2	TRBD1	CASSLPGQGTGYTF	TGCGCCAGCAGCTTACCGGGACAGGGAACAGGCTACACCTTC
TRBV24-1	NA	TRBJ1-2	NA	CAPGDGYTF	TGTGCCCCGGGGGATGGCTACACCTTC
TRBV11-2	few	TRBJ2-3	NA	CASSLGHLTDTQYF	TGTGCCAGCAGCTTGGGACACCTCACAGATACGCAGTATTTT
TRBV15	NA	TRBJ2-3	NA	CATSRGLNLDTQYF	TGTGCCACCAGCAGAGGCCTGAACCTGGATACGCAGTATTTT
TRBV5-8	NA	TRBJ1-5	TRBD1	CASSFPSYLQGTRNQHQHF	TGTGCCAGCAGCTTCCCCTCGTACCTACAGGGGACCAGGAATCAGCACCAGCATTTT
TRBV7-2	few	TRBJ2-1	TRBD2	CASSLGLAGTPRNEQFF	TGTGCCAGCAGCTTAGGACTAGCGGGAACCCCCCGCAATGAGCAGTTCTTC
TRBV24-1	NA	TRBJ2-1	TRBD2	CATSALAGAPGEQFF	TGTGCCACCAGTGCGTTAGCGGGAGCCCCTGGTGAGCAGTTCTTC
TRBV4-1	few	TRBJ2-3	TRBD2	CASSPSGGTLTDTQYF	TGCGCCAGCAGCCCCTCGGGGGGGACTCTCACAGATACGCAGTATTTT
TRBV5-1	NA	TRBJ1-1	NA	CASSGGLGNTEAFF	TGCGCCAGCAGCGGGGGCCTGGGGAACACTGAAGCTTTCTTT
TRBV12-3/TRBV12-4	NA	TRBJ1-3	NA	CASSLHGGNTIYF	TGTGCCAGCAGCCTGCACGGGGGAAACACCATATATTTT
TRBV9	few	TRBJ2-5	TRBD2	CASSFPSGGQETQYF	TGTGCCAGCAGCTTCCCCAGCGGGGGGCAAGAGACCCAGTACTTC
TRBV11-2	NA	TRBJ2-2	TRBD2	CASSPGTSVGADGELFF	TGTGCCAGCAGCCCAGGGACTAGCGTGGGGGCGGACGGGGAGCTGTTTTTT
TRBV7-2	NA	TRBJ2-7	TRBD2	CASSGGGRAHEQYF	TGTGCCAGCAGTGGGGGCGGGAGGGCCCACGAGCAGTACTTC
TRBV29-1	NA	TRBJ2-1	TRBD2	CSVASGRGNEQFF	TGCAGCGTTGCCAGCGGGAGAGGGAATGAGCAGTTCTTC
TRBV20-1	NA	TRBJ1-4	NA	CSARDPTGRDEKLFF	TGCAGTGCTAGAGACCCGACAGGAAGAGATGAAAAACTGTTTTTT
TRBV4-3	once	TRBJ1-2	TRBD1	CASSQTGTGYGYTF	TGCGCCAGCAGCCAAACCGGGACAGGCTATGGCTACACCTTC
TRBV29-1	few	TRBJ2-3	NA	CSVVGGRSPDTQYF	TGCAGCGTCGTTGGGGGGAGGTCCCCAGATACGCAGTATTTT
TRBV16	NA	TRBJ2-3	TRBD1	CASNLGQGGDTQYF	TGTGCCAGCAATCTCGGACAGGGGGGAGATACGCAGTATTTT
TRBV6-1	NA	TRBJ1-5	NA	CASAYDGNQPQHF	TGTGCCAGCGCGTATGATGGCAATCAGCCCCAGCATTTT
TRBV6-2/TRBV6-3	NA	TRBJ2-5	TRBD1	CASSPRQGRHPYF	TGTGCCAGCAGTCCTCGACAGGGTCGCCACCCCTACTTC
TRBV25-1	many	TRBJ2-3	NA	CASSRAGGPSTDTQYF	TGTGCCAGCTCCCGCGCCGGGGGGCCTAGCACAGATACGCAGTATTTT
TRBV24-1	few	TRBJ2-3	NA	CATSDPGADTQYF	TGTGCCACCAGTGACCCCGGGGCCGATACGCAGTATTTT
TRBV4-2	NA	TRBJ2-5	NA	CASSQQSGVQETQYF	TGTGCCAGCAGCCAACAATCGGGGGTCCAAGAGACCCAGTACTTC
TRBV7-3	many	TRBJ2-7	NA	CASSFRGSYEQYF	TGTGCCAGCAGCTTCAGGGGCTCCTACGAGCAGTACTTC
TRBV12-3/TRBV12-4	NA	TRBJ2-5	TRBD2	CASSFAGGIKTQYF	TGTGCCAGCAGTTTCGCGGGAGGGATAAAGACCCAGTACTTC
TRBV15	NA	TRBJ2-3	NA	CATAGGTTDTQYF	TGTGCCACCGCTGGCGGGACCACAGATACGCAGTATTTT
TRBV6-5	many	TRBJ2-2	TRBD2	CASSYSGANTGELFF	TGTGCCAGCAGTTACAGCGGGGCGAACACCGGGGAGCTGTTTTTT
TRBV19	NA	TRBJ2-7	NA	CASSIIGGTYEQYF	TGTGCCAGTAGTATAATCGGCGGGACATACGAGCAGTACTTC
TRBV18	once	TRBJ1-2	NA	CASSPEGLYGYTF	TGTGCCAGCTCACCAGAGGGACTTTATGGCTACACCTTC
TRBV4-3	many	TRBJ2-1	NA	CASSQDQRATYNEQFF	TGCGCCAGCAGCCAAGATCAAAGGGCGACCTACAATGAGCAGTTCTTC
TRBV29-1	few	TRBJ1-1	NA	CSARLMNTEAFF	TGCAGCGCAAGACTCATGAACACTGAAGCTTTCTTT
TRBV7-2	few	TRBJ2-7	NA	CASSHVDSSYEQYF	TGTGCCAGCAGCCATGTGGACAGCTCCTACGAGCAGTACTTC
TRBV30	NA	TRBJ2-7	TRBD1	CAWSRQGWYEQYF	TGTGCCTGGAGTCGACAGGGGTGGTACGAGCAGTACTTC
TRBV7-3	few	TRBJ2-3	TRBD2	CASSPRGSGGVDTQYF	TGTGCCAGCAGCCCGCGGGGTAGCGGGGGAGTAGATACGCAGTATTTT
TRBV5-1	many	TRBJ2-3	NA	CASSLDTPADTQYF	TGCGCCAGCAGCCTAGACACCCCGGCAGATACGCAGTATTTT